This T cell receptor beta chain was found in a study of blood T cell repertoires in COVID-19. To note about this clone: The same CDR3 can be traced to other DNA sequences in this sample.

Method: immunoSEQ multiplex PCR; TCRdb's copy keeps in-frame clones and lacks some. The sample lists roughly 450,000 clones, 90% occurring once. With 3 bases removed from V and 1 base from J, the gap between germline ends came to 9 bases. The CDR3 runs to 14 residues. Germline assignment: CDR1 KGHSH and CDR2 LQKENI. V and J are TRBV18 and TRBJ1-1, with TRBD1 as a possible D gene (5 bases). What was sequenced was PBMCs or T cells enriched from blood (not recorded which). The TCR was taken from a man aged 18-30 years who had recovered from COVID-19. CDR3 nucleotide sequence: TGTGCCAGCTCACCTTTGGGGGGGAACACTGAAGCTTTCTTT. Translated: CASSPLGGNTEAFF.